This is a list of T cell receptor beta chains from one sample in a study of control samples from healthy donors and cancer patients. The method was immunoSEQ multiplex PCR; TCRdb's version includes in-frame clones alone and lacks a portion of them. The sample shows tens of thousands of clones, about 88% of them seen only once. The sample was blood. The source is a woman between 65 and 79 years old in good health. CDR3s include the opening cysteine and the closing phenylalanine or tryptophan. A D gene is named only where the DNA matches it firmly. Clone size is stated in some rows and not others, as once, few, many or a class when expanded.

-	TRBD1	TRBV20-1	TRBJ2-7	TGCAGTGCTAGTCTCCTGGGACAGGGGGCGTACGAGCAGTACTTC	CSASLLGQGAYEQYF
-	TRBD1	TRBV14	TRBJ1-2	TGTGCCAGCAGCCACACCGGGGACAGGGATCGTGGCTACACCTTC	CASSHTGDRDRGYTF
-	TRBD2	TRBV4-3	TRBJ2-7	TGCGCCAGCAGCCCCCGCGGGGGGTCGGGGAAGTACTTC	CASSPRGGSGKYF
-	TRBD2	TRBV7-9	TRBJ2-7	TGTGCCAGCAGCTTAGGGCTAGCGGCAACCTACGAGCAGTACTTC	CASSLGLAATYEQYF
-	-	TRBV4-1	TRBJ1-2	TGCGCCAGCAGCCAAGTTGAGGGAGGGGGCTACACCTTC	CASSQVEGGGYTF
-	-	TRBV18	TRBJ2-5	TGTGCCAGCTCACCAGGGGAGACCCAGTACTTC	CASSPGETQYF
-	-	TRBV6-5	TRBJ1-2	TGTGCCAGCAGTTACTCACCGGGACCGAAATTGTTGTACACCTTC	CASSYSPGPKLLYTF
-	TRBD2	TRBV19	TRBJ2-2	TGTGCCAGTAACTTAGCGGGGGGGCTGTACACCGGGGAGCTGTTTTTT	CASNLAGGLYTGELFF
-	TRBD2	TRBV9	TRBJ2-1	TGTGCCAGCAGCATACTAGCGGGAGGATACAATGAGCAGTTCTTC	CASSILAGGYNEQFF
-	TRBD1	TRBV7-8	TRBJ1-6	TGTGCCAGCAGTCTGGACAGGGGCCGCTCACCCCTCCACTTT	CASSLDRGRSPLHF
-	TRBD1	TRBV5-1	TRBJ1-1	TGCGCCAGCAGCTCCCAGGGGACAGGGAACACTGAAGCTTTCTTT	CASSSQGTGNTEAFF
-	-	TRBV2	TRBJ1-2	TGTGCCAGCCCGACTGCCGAGGGCTACACCTTC	CASPTAEGYTF
-	-	TRBV11-3	TRBJ2-2	TGTGCCAGCAGCTTAAGTGGACAAACGACCGGGGAGCTGTTTTTT	CASSLSGQTTGELFF
-	-	TRBV18	TRBJ2-3	TGTGCCAGCTCACCCCTCTCCGGGACGGCCCAGGATACGCAGTATTTT	CASSPLSGTAQDTQYF
-	-	TRBV18	TRBJ1-2	TGTGCCAGCTCGCCTACAGGTTCGGACTATGGCTACACCTTC	CASSPTGSDYGYTF
-	-	TRBV29-1	TRBJ1-1	TGCAGCGTTGTCATCTGGAACACTGAAGCTTTCTTT	CSVVIWNTEAFF
-	TRBD2	TRBV12-5	TRBJ2-2	TGTGCTAGTGGTTTAGGACTAGCGGGAGGGGCCGGGGAGCTGTTTTTT	CASGLGLAGGAGELFF
-	-	TRBV3-1/TRBV3-2	TRBJ2-7	TGTGCCAGCAGCCAAGCCTCCTACGAGCAGTACTTC	CASSQASYEQYF
-	TRBD1	TRBV13	TRBJ1-2	TGTGCCAGCAGCACCCGGACAGGGGGCCACTATGGCTACACCTTC	CASSTRTGGHYGYTF
-	-	TRBV7-2	TRBJ1-2	TGTGCCAGCAGCTTAAACAATCGGGGGGCGAACTATGGCTACACCTTC	CASSLNNRGANYGYTF
-	-	TRBV12-3/TRBV12-4	TRBJ1-2	TGTGCCAGCAGTTCCGGAGGCGGCTATGGCTACACCTTC	CASSSGGGYGYTF
-	TRBD1	TRBV5-4	TRBJ1-2	TGTGCCAGCAGCTTGGATGGGACAGGGGGCTACACCTTC	CASSLDGTGGYTF
-	-	TRBV6-5	TRBJ1-6	TGTGCCAGCAAAGACCCGAGCTCCTATAATTCACCCCTCCACTTT	CASKDPSSYNSPLHF
-	TRBD1	TRBV5-1	TRBJ2-2	TGCGCCAGCAGCCGGGGACAGATCCGAAACACCGGGGAGCTGTTTTTT	CASSRGQIRNTGELFF
-	-	TRBV5-4	TRBJ2-7	TGTGCCAGCAGCGAAGGGGGCGGGAGGAGGTTGGTCGAGCAGTACTTC	CASSEGGGRRLVEQYF
-	-	TRBV18	TRBJ1-1	TGTGCCAGCTCACCAAAAGGGACTCTGGAGACTGAAGCTTTCTTT	CASSPKGTLETEAFF
-	TRBD1	TRBV29-1	TRBJ1-1	TGCAGCGGCACAGGGACAGGCACTGAAGCTTTCTTT	CSGTGTGTEAFF
once	-	TRBV18	TRBJ1-1	TGTGCCAGCGGAATCATGGCAGGGAGGATGAACACTGAAGCTTTCTTT	CASGIMAGRMNTEAFF
few	-	TRBV5-6	TRBJ1-2	TGTGCCAGCAGCTTGGGACGAGCTGACTATGGCTACACCTTC	CASSLGRADYGYTF
-	-	TRBV5-4	TRBJ2-3	TGTGCCAGCAGCTTTGGGGGGAGCACAGATACGCAGTATTTT	CASSFGGSTDTQYF
-	-	TRBV4-1	TRBJ2-3	TGCGCCAGCCGCCGACCGGACGGGGCGCAGTATTTT	CASRRPDGAQYF
-	-	TRBV4-1	TRBJ1-2	TGCGCCAGCAGCCAAGAGGGATACTCGGGAGGCTACACCTTC	CASSQEGYSGGYTF
once	TRBD2	TRBV5-1	TRBJ2-3	TGCGCCAGCAGCTTGGTGGCTAGCGGATTAACAGATACGCAGTATTTT	CASSLVASGLTDTQYF
-	-	TRBV15	TRBJ2-3	TGTGCCACCAGCAGACGGGGTTCCACAGATACGCAGTATTTT	CATSRRGSTDTQYF
-	-	TRBV6-2/TRBV6-3	TRBJ1-4	TGTGCCAGCAGCTCACCACGAATCAGGGCAACTAATGAAAAACTGTTTTTT	CASSSPRIRATNEKLFF
-	TRBD2	TRBV19	TRBJ2-1	TGTGCCAGTAGTATCGCGGGGGGGACCTACAATGAGCAGTTCTTC	CASSIAGGTYNEQFF
-	-	TRBV5-6	TRBJ1-5	TGTGCCAGCAGCTTCAGAACAGTCATCGGCAATCAGCCCCAGCATTTT	CASSFRTVIGNQPQHF
-	-	TRBV19	TRBJ1-6	TGTGCCAGTAGTACTCAGACAAGCTATAATTCACCCCTCCACTTT	CASSTQTSYNSPLHF
once	-	TRBV5-1	TRBJ1-4	TGCGCCAGCAGCCCGAAAACCGGGACGCCCGATAATGAAAAACTGTTTTTT	CASSPKTGTPDNEKLFF
-	-	TRBV5-5	TRBJ1-5	TGTGCCAGCAGCTTGCGTGGAGGGTCGAGTCAGCCCCAGCATTTT	CASSLRGGSSQPQHF
-	TRBD1	TRBV20-1	TRBJ1-2	TGCAGTGCCACGGACAGGGTAGGCTACACCTTC	CSATDRVGYTF
-	-	TRBV27	TRBJ2-5	TGTGCCAGCAGTTACGGGGAGACCCAGTACTTC	CASSYGETQYF
once	-	TRBV5-8	TRBJ1-1	TGTGCCAGCATCTTCCCGGGACCTCTGGGACAAGCTTTCTTT	CASIFPGPLGQAFF
-	-	TRBV11-3	TRBJ2-1	TGTGCCAGCAGCTCCCGCGGCGGGGGCTCCCGTGGTGAGCAGTTCTTC	CASSSRGGGSRGEQFF
few	-	TRBV28	TRBJ2-7	TGTGCCAGCAGTGGTTTGGGGTACGAGCAGTACTTC	CASSGLGYEQYF